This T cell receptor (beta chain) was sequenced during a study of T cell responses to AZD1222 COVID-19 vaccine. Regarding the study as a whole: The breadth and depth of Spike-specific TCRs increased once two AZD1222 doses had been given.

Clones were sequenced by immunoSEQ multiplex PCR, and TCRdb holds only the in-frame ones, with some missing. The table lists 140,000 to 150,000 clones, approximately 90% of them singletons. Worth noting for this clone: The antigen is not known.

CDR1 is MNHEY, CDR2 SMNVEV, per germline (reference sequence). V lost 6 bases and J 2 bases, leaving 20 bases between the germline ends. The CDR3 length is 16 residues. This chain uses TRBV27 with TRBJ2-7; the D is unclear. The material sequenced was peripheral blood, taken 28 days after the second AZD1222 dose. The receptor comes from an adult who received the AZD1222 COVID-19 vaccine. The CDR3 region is CASSCYYPPFPYEQYF. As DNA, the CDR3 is TGTGCCAGCAGCTGCTACTACCCCCCTTTCCCCTACGAGCAGTACTTC.